This T cell receptor (beta chain) was captured by sequencing in a study of a mutant IDH1 vaccine in newly diagnosed glioma. Overall study: Patients were started on vaccination 4-6 weeks after radiotherapy alone, or with temozolomide cycles. General study points: Pseudoprogression appears to have had no connection to changes in top peripheral T cell clonotypes.

TCRdb keeps only in-frame clones here, not all; method: immunoSEQ multiplex PCR. This table holds some 60,000 clones, around 80% found once. Worth noting for this clone: Its matching antigen is unknown.

Trimming cost V 8 bases and J 0 bases, with 8 bases left between them. The CDR3 extends over 12 amino acids. Germline V gene data show CDR1 as MNHEY and CDR2 as SMNVEV (reference sequence). The time point is: week 11, during vaccination. Every single dose of the vaccine, 300 ug of mutant IDH1 20-mer peptide, came with topical imiquimod. The clonotype comes from a man aged 30-40 years with glioma. The source material was PBMCs, sampled from a glioma patient whose treatment included an IDH1 peptide vaccine. The rearrangement links TRBV27 to TRBJ2-7; maybe TRBD1 (6 bases). The CDR3 reads CASGDNSYEQYF. The DNA for the CDR3 is TGTGCCAGCGGGGACAACTCCTACGAGCAGTACTTC.